The 24 T cell receptor beta chains below were found in one sample sequenced in a study of T cell responses to AZD1222 COVID-19 vaccine. Method: immunoSEQ multiplex PCR; TCRdb's copy keeps in-frame clones and lacks some. The profile covers about 120,000 clones, with 70% to 90% appearing a single time and less than 6% taken by the ten largest. Specimen: peripheral blood, collected on day 0 of AZD1222 vaccination. The receptors were gathered from an adult in good health.

The V and J genes are TRBV27 and TRBJ2-1, with 8 positions matching TRBD2. The V and J ends lost 3 bases and 2 bases, in that order; junction bases with no gene match: 6. The CDR3 has 16 amino acids. The V gene's germline CDR1 is MNHEY and CDR2 SMNVEV (reference sequence). The DNA of the CDR3 is TGTGCCAGCAGTTTGAAGGGCGGGGGGACCTACAATGAGCAGTTCTTC. Translation: CASSLKGGGTYNEQFF.

The rearrangement links TRBV15 to TRBJ1-4; 7 bases are shared with TRBD1. Losses at the gene ends were 5 bases for V and 5 bases for J; bases not matched to a gene: 8. The CDR3 is 15 amino acids. Germline CDR1 and CDR2: LNHNV and YYDKDF (reference sequence). CDR3 sequence: CATSDRAGGNEKLFF. As DNA, the CDR3 is TGTGCCACCAGCGACCGGGCAGGGGGAAATGAAAAACTGTTTTTT.

The J gene is TRBJ1-3, the V gene TRBV5-5; D unclear. The germline CDR1 and CDR2 sequences are SGHKS and YYEKEE (reference sequence). Trimming removed 0 bases from V and 0 bases from J, with 7 bases in between. The CDR3 is made up of 15 amino acids. CDR3 sequence (DNA): TGTGCCAGCAGCTTGGTCCGAAACTCTGGAAACACCATATATTTT. Translated: CASSLVRNSGNTIYF. Full variable domain (missing parts from reference TRBV5-5 and TRBJ1-3): DAGVTQSPTHLIKTRGQQVTLRCSPISGHKSVSWYQQVLGQGPQFIFQYYEKEERGRGNFPDRFSARQFPNYSSELNVNALLLGDSALYLCASSLVRNSGNTIYFGEGSWLTVV.

The rearrangement links TRBV19 to TRBJ1-4; a weak D match, TRBD1 (6 bases). Deletions cut 6 bases from V and 8 bases from J, with 10 bases between. The CDR3 totals 12 residues. Germline V gene data show CDR1 as LNHDA and CDR2 as SQIVND (reference sequence). The CDR3 protein is CASRGAGEKLFF. The CDR3, as DNA: TGTGCCAGTAGGGGGGCGGGGGAAAAACTGTTTTTT.

This clone was observed a single time. This chain uses TRBV19 with TRBJ1-5; D call uncertain. This CDR3 is 14 amino acids long. Germline CDR1 LNHDA, CDR2 SQIVND (reference sequence). Trimming took off 3 bases at V and 0 bases at J, with 6 bases between the two ends. The CDR3 loop is CASSILVSNQPQHF. CDR3 coding DNA: TGTGCCAGTAGTATTTTGGTTAGCAATCAGCCCCAGCATTTT. Supplemented by reference TRBV19 and TRBJ1-5, the full variable domain reads DGGITQSPKYLFRKEGQNVTLSCEQNLNHDAMYWYRQDPGQGLRLIYYSQIVNDFQKGDIAEGYSVSREKKESFPLTVTSAQKNPTAFYLCASSILVSNQPQHFGDGTRLSIL.

In this sample, this clone turned up a few times. This sequence joins TRBV27 and TRBJ2-2; 7 positions agree with TRBD1. The ends lost 5 bases at V and 6 bases at J; junction bases unmatched: 15. Germline-derived CDR1 and CDR2 are MNHEY and SMNVEV (reference sequence). CDR3 length equals 17 residues. This CDR3 is CASSRPLPNRGPGELFF. In DNA, the CDR3 is TGTGCCAGCAGTCGACCTCTCCCGAACAGGGGTCCCGGGGAGCTGTTTTTT.

V and J are TRBV2 and TRBJ1-1, with a weak D call TRBD1 (5 bases). This CDR3 is 15 amino acids long. V dropped 2 bases and J dropped 1 base, with 11 bases sitting between them. Germline CDR1 and CDR2: SNHLY and FYNNEI. This chain's CDR3 is CASSERKGPNTEAFF. The CDR3 region has the DNA TGTGCCAGCAGTGAAAGGAAGGGGCCGAACACTGAAGCTTTCTTT. Combining the CDR3 with reference TRBV2 and TRBJ1-1 gives the whole variable domain EPEVTQTPSHQVTQMGQEVILRCVPISNHLYFYWYRQILGQKVEFLVSFYNNEISEKSEIFDDQFSVERPDGSNFTLKIRSTKLEDSAMYFCASSERKGPNTEAFFGQGTRLTVV.

The chain has TRBV19 and TRBJ2-3; the match to TRBD2 covers 8 bases. With 5 bases clipped from V and 1 base from J, the junction kept 5 bases outside the gene matches. Germline V lookup: CDR1 LNHDA, CDR2 SQIVND (reference sequence). The CDR3 sequence is 15 residues long. This CDR3 is CASSLPAGGTDTQYF. CDR3 bases: TGTGCCAGTAGTCTCCCAGCGGGGGGCACAGATACGCAGTATTTT.

A single count supports this clone. The chain is built from TRBV18 and TRBJ2-3, with D perhaps matching TRBD1 or TRBD2 (5 bases each). Germline CDR1 and CDR2: KGHSH and LQKENI. The CDR3 extends over 16 amino acids. V lost 2 bases and J lost 4, with 16 bases in between. As DNA, the CDR3 is TGTGCCAGCTCACCATGGGGGACGGAGCGAGCAGATACGCAGTATTTT. It codes for CASSPWGTERADTQYF.

The V gene is TRBV4-1, the J gene TRBJ2-2, with 11 bases identical to TRBD2. J gave up 2 bases and V 0 bases, and 8 bases lay outside the gene matches. This CDR3 contains 19 residues. Germline CDR1 reads MGHRA; CDR2 reads YSYEKL. CDR3 sequence reads: CASSQDRASGGLNTGELFF. CDR3 nucleotide sequence: TGCGCCAGCAGCCAAGATAGGGCTAGCGGGGGGCTAAACACCGGGGAGCTGTTTTTT.

This chain joins TRBV5-1 and TRBJ2-3, with D unclear. CDR1 and CDR2 from the germline V gene are SGHRS and YFSETQ. The CDR3 contains 16 residues. V was clipped by 0 bases and J by 4 bases, with 15 bases between them. CDR3 in amino acids: CASSLAGPQSADTQYF. The CDR3 coding sequence is TGCGCCAGCAGCTTGGCCGGGCCCCAGTCCGCAGATACGCAGTATTTT.

As to this clone: Other DNA sequences in the sample encode the same CDR3. The rearrangement uses TRBV7-3 and TRBJ1-1, with TRBD1 as a possible D gene (6 bases). The ends were cut back, 4 bases at V and 1 base at J, with 7 bases in the middle. The CDR3 extends over 13 amino acids. Germline-derived CDR1 and CDR2 are SGHTA and FQGTGA. In DNA form, the CDR3 reads TGTGCCAGCAGCTCACAGGGGAACACTGAAGCTTTCTTT. The encoded protein is CASSSQGNTEAFF.

The chain links TRBV7-9 to TRBJ1-4, with 9 bases that match TRBD1. CDR3 length: 14 residues. V lost 6 bases, J lost 7 bases, and 6 bases stayed unmatched. The germline gives CDR1 SEHNR, CDR2 FQNEAQ (reference sequence). DNA of the CDR3: TGTGCCAGCAGTATCGGACAGGGGACTGAAAAACTGTTTTTT. It is translated as CASSIGQGTEKLFF.

This clone is a singleton in its sample. This chain links TRBV20-1 with TRBJ1-2; a possible D gene is TRBD1 (6 bases). The CDR3 sequence is 11 residues long. CDR1 and CDR2 from the germline V gene are DFQATT and SNEGSKA (reference sequence). The V end was cut by 7 bases, the J end by 3 bases, with 9 bases between. CDR3 coding DNA: TGCAGTGTTTCAGGGGACTATGGCTACACCTTC. It translates to CSVSGDYGYTF.

This clone was found a few times. The chain carries TRBV6-2 or TRBV6-3 and TRBJ2-2; D remains ambiguous. CDR3 length: 16 residues. Trimming removed 5 bases from V and 0 bases from J, with 13 bases in between. Per the germline V gene, CDR1 is MNHEY and CDR2 is SVGEGT. The CDR3 protein is CASSLRRITNTGELFF. Here the CDR3 DNA reads TGTGCCAGCAGTCTAAGACGGATTACGAACACCGGGGAGCTGTTTTTT.

This clone was observed a few times. This chain joins TRBV7-2 and TRBJ1-1, with no clear D. This CDR3 spans 14 amino acids. Trimming took off 3 bases at V and 5 bases at J, with 13 bases between the two ends. Per germline, CDR1 SGHTA and CDR2 FQGNSA. The CDR3 sequence: CASSFGVRGTEAFF. CDR3 DNA: TGTGCCAGCAGCTTCGGCGTTCGGGGTACTGAAGCTTTCTTT.

The gene calls are TRBV19 and TRBJ1-2, with D perhaps matching TRBD1 (6 bases). The CDR3 contains 13 residues. V gave up 4 bases and J gave up 7 bases, with 13 bases separating them. In germline, CDR1 is LNHDA, CDR2 SQIVND (reference sequence). The CDR3 coding sequence is TGTGCCAGTAGTACACAGGGCCCCCCTGGCTACACCTTC. Encoded protein: CASSTQGPPGYTF.

The chain joins TRBV24-1 to TRBJ1-1; D gene ambiguous. Germline V CDR1 and CDR2: KGHDR, SFDVKD. Trimming took off 1 base at V and 5 bases at J, with 7 bases between the two ends. The CDR3 length is 13 residues. The CDR3 sequence is CATSDFGGTEAFF. CDR3 bases: TGTGCCACCAGTGATTTTGGCGGGACTGAAGCTTTCTTT.

This clone was seen only a few times. The chain joins TRBV9 to TRBJ1-3; D might be TRBD1 (6 bases). CDR1 is SGDLS and CDR2 is YYNGEE in the germline V gene. This CDR3 spans 17 amino acids. The V end lost 7 bases, the J end lost 0 bases, and 20 bases lay between the germline ends. CDR3 DNA sequence: TGTGCCAGCTCCAAAGGGGGGGCACCTAACTCTGGAAACACCATATATTTT. Protein sequence: CASSKGGAPNSGNTIYF. The whole variable domain, filled in from reference TRBV9 and TRBJ1-3, reads DSGVTQTPKHLITATGQRVTLRCSPRSGDLSVYWYQQSLDQGLQFLIQYYNGEERAKGNILERFSAQQFPDLHSELNLSSLELGDSALYFCASSKGGAPNSGNTIYFGEGSWLTVV.

This chain uses TRBV5-5 with TRBJ1-6; TRBD1 matches at 8 bases. With 2 bases clipped from V and 5 bases from J, the junction kept 3 bases outside the gene matches. The germline V gene encodes CDR1 SGHKS and CDR2 YYEKEE (reference sequence). The length of the CDR3 is 15 residues. DNA of the CDR3: TGTGCCAGCAGCTTACACAGGGGGGATAATTCACCCCTCCACTTT. Translation gives CASSLHRGDNSPLHF.

CDR3: CASSSPIGLMSYEQYF. The CDR3 DNA sequence: TGTGCCAGCAGCTCCCCGATCGGCTTGATGTCTTACGAGCAGTACTTC. The chain is built from TRBV7-2 and TRBJ2-7; unclear D gene. The CDR3 spans 16 residues. From germline, CDR1 is SGHTA and CDR2 FQGNSA. V gave up 4 bases and J gave up 4 bases, with 20 bases separating them.

This chain connects TRBV10-2 to TRBJ2-7; weak D call: TRBD1 (5 bases). Germline assignment: CDR1 WSHSY and CDR2 SAAADI. This CDR3 is built from 12 residues. V lost 4 bases to trimming and J lost 3 bases, with 7 bases between them. The CDR3 reads CASSVQGYEQYF. DNA for the CDR3: TGCGCCAGCAGTGTGCAGGGCTACGAGCAGTACTTC.

V is TRBV24-1 and J is TRBJ2-7, with 10 bases identical to TRBD1. The germline gives CDR1 KGHDR, CDR2 SFDVKD. J lost 9 bases, V lost 3 bases, and 7 bases had no gene match. This CDR3 has 14 residues. The CDR3 nucleotides are TGTGCCACCAGTGATGGGACAGGGGCCCGGGGGCAGTACTTC. This sequence encodes CATSDGTGARGQYF.

V gene TRBV7-3 combines with J gene TRBJ1-5; 7 nucleotides match TRBD1. Germline V gene sequence: CDR1 SGHTA, CDR2 FQGTGA. The CDR3 extends over 18 amino acids. V was clipped by 4 bases and J by 0 bases; unmatched bases: 12. The CDR3 DNA follows: TGTGCCAGCAGCTCGGACGACAGGGAACTCTATAGCAATCAGCCCCAGCATTTT. Amino acids: CASSSDDRELYSNQPQHF.